This entry lists 9 T cell receptor beta chains sequenced from one sample in a study of blood T cell repertoires in COVID-19. The data were produced by immunoSEQ multiplex PCR, yet TCRdb's version contains in-frame clones alone and is incomplete. The table records some 180,000 clones, more than 75% of them present only once. Sequenced material: peripheral blood. The source is a woman in her thirties or forties with COVID-19, enrolled during active disease.

The genes are TRBV10-2 and TRBJ1-2; 9 nucleotides line up with TRBD1. CDR1 and CDR2 from the germline V gene are WSHSY and SAAADI. The CDR3 length is 14 residues. V lost 2 bases and J lost 8; bases outside the gene matches: 6. CDR3 loop: CASSENRGLGGYTF. CDR3 in DNA: TGCGCCAGCAGTGAGAACAGGGGGCTGGGAGGCTACACCTTC.

The genes are TRBV12-3 or TRBV12-4 and TRBJ2-1, with 8 bases aligning to TRBD2. The CDR3 totals 13 residues. Unmatched junction bases numbered 8, after V lost 4 bases and J lost 12 bases. The CDR3 sequence: CASSSGLAGGQFF. The CDR3 DNA sequence: TGTGCCAGCAGTTCCGGACTAGCAGGTGGGCAGTTCTTC.

This chain joins TRBV6-2 or TRBV6-3 and TRBJ1-2, with a tentative D call TRBD1 (5 bases). V lost 5 bases to trimming and J lost 4 bases, with 14 bases between them. There are 14 residues in the CDR3. The V gene's germline CDR1 is MNHEY and CDR2 SVGEGT. CDR3 sequence: CASSTYQTGYGYTF. CDR3 DNA: TGTGCCAGCAGTACCTATCAAACAGGCTATGGCTACACCTTC.

This clone is labeled as medium-sized. J is TRBJ1-5 and V is TRBV9; the D gene is possibly TRBD1 (6 bases). CDR3 length: 15 amino acids. CDR1 and CDR2 (germline): SGDLS, YYNGEE. Trimming left V 3 bases short and J 5 bases short, with 15 bases between. Here the CDR3 DNA reads TGTGCCAGCAGCGAGGGGGTAGGGGTCTATCAGCCCCAGCATTTT. It yields the protein CASSEGVGVYQPQHF.

The rearrangement uses TRBV19 and TRBJ1-6; possibly TRBD1 for D (6 bases). The ends were cut back, 5 bases at V and 0 bases at J, with 20 bases in the middle. The CDR3 length is 19 residues. Germline V gene data show CDR1 as LNHDA and CDR2 as SQIVND (reference sequence). CDR3 residues: CASSFGRGARRSYNSPLHF. DNA for the CDR3: TGTGCCAGTAGTTTCGGGCGGGGGGCAAGACGCTCCTATAATTCACCCCTCCACTTT.

The rearrangement links TRBV4-3 to TRBJ1-3; 9 nucleotides line up with TRBD1. The trim removed 4 bases at V and 3 bases at J, leaving 7 bases unmatched. In germline, CDR1 is LGHNA, CDR2 YSLEER. This CDR3 is 16 amino acids long. Here the CDR3 DNA reads TGCGCCAGCAGCCCAAAACAGGGGGCCGTTGGAAACACCATATATTTT. Its translation: CASSPKQGAVGNTIYF.

The chain links TRBV19 to TRBJ2-7; weak D call: TRBD1 (6 bases). This CDR3 has 14 residues. Germline V gives CDR1 LNHDA, CDR2 SQIVND (reference sequence). With 1 base removed from V and 2 bases from J, the gap between germline ends came to 9 bases. Written as DNA, the CDR3 is TGTGCCAGTAGTATAGTAGGGGGAACCTACGAGCAGTACTTC. The encoded protein is CASSIVGGTYEQYF.

This chain connects TRBV11-3 to TRBJ2-7, with D perhaps matching TRBD1 (5 bases). The CDR3 is made up of 13 amino acids. Trimming took 2 bases from V and 6 from J, leaving 11 bases between them. Germline V gene data show CDR1 as SGHNT and CDR2 as YENEEA. The CDR3 DNA reads as TGTGCCAGCAGCTTACTATCAGGGCGCGAGCAGTACTTC. As protein: CASSLLSGREQYF.

This clone has a single count. This chain links TRBV6-4 with TRBJ1-2; D unclear. The CDR3 runs 12 residues. Germline assignment: CDR1 MRHNA and CDR2 SNTAGT. The V and J ends lost 9 bases and 8 bases respectively, with 16 bases between them. The CDR3 here is CASSAGGGGYTF. Here the CDR3 DNA reads TGTGCCAGTTCAGCGGGCGGTGGAGGCTACACCTTC.